This entry concerns a single T cell receptor (beta chain). Germline V gene data show CDR1 as SGHNT and CDR2 as YYREEE (reference sequence). The CDR3 runs to 15 residues. V dropped 2 bases and J dropped 0 bases, with 9 bases sitting between them. The data are from a study of blood T cell repertoires in COVID-19. Study context: COVID-19 samples from acute and convalescent phases originated in the United States, Italy and Spain. T cells, B-cell-depleted T cells, or PBMCs supplied cDNA or gDNA.

The method was immunoSEQ multiplex PCR; TCRdb's version includes in-frame clones alone and lacks a portion of them. The sample has 100,000 to 140,000 clones, 65% to 80% seen once. Sequencing was carried out using peripheral blood. This sequence was found in a man aged 70 or older with acute or convalescent COVID-19. The chain links TRBV5-4 to TRBJ2-1, with a tentative D call TRBD1 (6 bases). In nucleotides, the CDR3 is TGTGCCAGCAGCTTCGGGACAACCTCCTACAATGAGCAGTTCTTC. It codes for CASSFGTTSYNEQFF.